Here is one TCR beta chain with its context. Study processing details: It was from reference gene primer amplification that nucleated cell counts were estimated. The table came from immunoSEQ multiplex PCR; TCRdb's copy has only in-frame clones and leaves some out. V and J calls plus clone size are reproduced from that table; the DNA served to infer D and trimming. The repertoire holds under 250,000 clones, with 70% to 90% as singletons. The data were taken from a study of blood T cell repertoires in COVID-19. Study at large: COVID-19 samples, acute and convalescent, were from the United States, Italy and Spain. The analysed material was cDNA or gDNA that came from T cells, B-cell-depleted T cells, or PBMCs.

The CDR3 covers 13 residues. Trimming took 8 bases from V and 5 from J, leaving 12 bases between them. Germline CDR1 and CDR2: ENHRY and SYGVKD. Sequenced input: peripheral blood. The rearrangement links TRBV10-3 to TRBJ1-4; D is unresolved. This TCR was sampled from a woman between 50 and 59 years old with active or convalescent COVID-19. CDR3 amino acids: CAIGGQRNEKLFF. As DNA, the CDR3 is TGTGCCATCGGAGGGCAGAGGAATGAAAAACTGTTTTTT.